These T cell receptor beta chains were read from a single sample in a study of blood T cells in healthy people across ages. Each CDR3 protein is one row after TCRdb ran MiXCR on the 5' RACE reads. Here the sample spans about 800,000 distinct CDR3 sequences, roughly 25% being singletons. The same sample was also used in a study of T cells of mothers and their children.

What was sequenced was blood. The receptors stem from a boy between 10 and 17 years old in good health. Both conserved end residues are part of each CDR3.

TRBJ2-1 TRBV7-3 CASSSPQGNEQFF
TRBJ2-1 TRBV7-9 CASSPVELASYNEQFF
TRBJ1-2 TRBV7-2 CASSLARVAYGYTF
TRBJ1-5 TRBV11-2 CASSLDLNQPQHF
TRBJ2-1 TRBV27 CASSSRGGVNEQFF
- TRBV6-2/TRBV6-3 CASRDEYEQYF
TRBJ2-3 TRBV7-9 CASSLTSGDTDTQYF
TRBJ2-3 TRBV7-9 CASSSTSGVHTDTQYF
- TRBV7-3 CASRTLGETGQETQYF
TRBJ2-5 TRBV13 CASTPNGRVEYQEAQYF
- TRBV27 CASTRRQGPYEQYF
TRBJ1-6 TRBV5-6 CASSITGYNSPLHF
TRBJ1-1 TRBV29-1 CSVSGEIDEAFF
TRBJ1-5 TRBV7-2 CASSLVSADNQPQHF
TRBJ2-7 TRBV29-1 CSVVQGEYEQYF
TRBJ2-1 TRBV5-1 CASSLTSGRYNEQFF
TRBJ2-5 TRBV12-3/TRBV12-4 CASSRGSGEQYF
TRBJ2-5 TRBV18 CASSISSGRMETQYF
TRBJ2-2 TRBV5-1 CASSPGLAGPNTGELFF
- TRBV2 CASSDPGQGYEQYF
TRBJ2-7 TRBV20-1 CSARDSGRTESSYEQYF
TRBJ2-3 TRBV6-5 CASSLVSGGPQDTQYF
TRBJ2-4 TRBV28 CASGKPGQGKNIQYF